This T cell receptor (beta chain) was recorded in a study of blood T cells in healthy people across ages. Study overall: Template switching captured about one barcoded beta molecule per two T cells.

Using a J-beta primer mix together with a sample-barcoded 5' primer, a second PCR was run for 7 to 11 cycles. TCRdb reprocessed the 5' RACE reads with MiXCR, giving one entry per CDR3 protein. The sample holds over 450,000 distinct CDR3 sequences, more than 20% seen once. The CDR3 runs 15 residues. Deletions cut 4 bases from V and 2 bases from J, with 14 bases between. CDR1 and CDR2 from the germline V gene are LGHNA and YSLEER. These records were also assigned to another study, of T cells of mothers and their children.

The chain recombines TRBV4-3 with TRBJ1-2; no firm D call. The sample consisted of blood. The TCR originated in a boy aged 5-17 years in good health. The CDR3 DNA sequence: TGCGCCAGCAGCCCCGGGTCTTCCAACAACTATGGCTACACCTTC. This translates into CASSPGSSNNYGYTF.